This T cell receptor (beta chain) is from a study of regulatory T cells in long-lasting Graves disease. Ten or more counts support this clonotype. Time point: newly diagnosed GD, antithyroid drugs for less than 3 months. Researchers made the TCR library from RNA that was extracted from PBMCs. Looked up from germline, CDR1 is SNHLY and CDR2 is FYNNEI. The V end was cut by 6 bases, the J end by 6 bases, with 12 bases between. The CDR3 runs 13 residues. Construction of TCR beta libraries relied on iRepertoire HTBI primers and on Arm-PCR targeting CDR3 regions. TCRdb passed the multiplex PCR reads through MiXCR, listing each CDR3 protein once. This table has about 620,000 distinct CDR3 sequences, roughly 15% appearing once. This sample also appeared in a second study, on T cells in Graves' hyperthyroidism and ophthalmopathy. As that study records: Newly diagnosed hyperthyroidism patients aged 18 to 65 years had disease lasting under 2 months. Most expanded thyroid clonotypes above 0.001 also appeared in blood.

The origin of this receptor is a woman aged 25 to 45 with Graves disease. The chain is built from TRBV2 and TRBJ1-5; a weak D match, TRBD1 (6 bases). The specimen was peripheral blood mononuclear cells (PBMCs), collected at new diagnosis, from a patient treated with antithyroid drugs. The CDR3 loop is CASRRQEGQPQHF. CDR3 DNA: TGTGCCAGCAGGAGACAGGAGGGTCAGCCCCAGCATTTT. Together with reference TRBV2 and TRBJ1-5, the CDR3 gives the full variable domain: EPEVTQTPSHQVTQMGQEVILRCVPISNHLYFYWYRQILGQKVEFLVSFYNNEISEKSEIFDDQFSVERPDGSNFTLKIRSTKLEDSAMYFCASRRQEGQPQHFGDGTRLSIL.